Reported below is one T cell receptor (beta chain). This clone occurred a few times. Its antigen remains unidentified. Base quality data are lacking; no much larger clone is found one base away. Patients with autoimmune disease history or receiving systemic immunosuppression were excluded from the trial. Peripheral blood for TCR sequencing was collected from all dose cohorts at baseline, on cycle 4 day 1, and on cycle 7 day 1. The samples were taken from a phase I, first-in-human, multicenter, open-label dose-escalation trial of ivuxolimab. The trial enrolled adults with locally advanced or metastatic head and neck squamous cell, hepatocellular, melanoma or renal cell carcinoma. Before TCR sequencing, CD4+ T cells and CD8+ T cells were sorted from peripheral blood as separate populations. This sample was taken from a study of OX40 agonist ivuxolimab in advanced cancers. Study-wide context: The costimulatory receptor OX40 (CD134) was targeted by ivuxolimab, a fully human IgG2 agonistic monoclonal antibody. The monotherapy dose-escalation portion (N = 52 patients) of the phase I ivuxolimab trial is reported in the paper. In the dose-escalation cohort, roughly 80% of patients were male, and the mean age was roughly 60 years, with a range of 23 to 79. The point of sequencing TCRbeta in the periphery was to test whether ivuxolimab changed TCR sequence diversity and drove clonal T-cell expansion. Of the approximately 50 dose-escalation patients, hepatocellular carcinoma was present in about 19, melanoma in about 15, renal cell carcinoma in 9 and head and neck cancer in 9. Three dose-escalation patients achieved partial responses, one with hepatocellular carcinoma and two with cutaneous melanoma. Prior anti-PD-1, anti-PD-L1 or anti-CTLA-4 therapy was permitted, and 30% to 50% of dose-escalation patients had received checkpoint inhibitors. Intravenous ivuxolimab was administered to patients every 2 weeks at six dose levels: 0.01, 0.1, 0.3, 1.5, 3 and 10 mg/kg. What the research found in general, with its limitations: Low levels of normalized T-cell clonal expansion were also seen in some patients who did not respond. In the 0.1-3.0 mg/kg groups, partial responders were among the patients with the lowest normalized peripheral clonal expansion, particularly in CD8+ T cells. On average, CD8+ T cells showed more expanded clones than CD4+ T cells after ivuxolimab. At doses of 0.1 to 3.0 mg/kg, clonal expansion of both CD4+ and CD8+ blood T cells was observed from baseline to week 6. The antigen specificity of the peripheral T cells that underwent clonal expansion was not determined.

Genomic DNA was extracted from sorted cells for sequencing of the TCRbeta CDR3 region. The immunoSEQ Assay was used for sequencing of TCRbeta CDR3 regions. This immuneACCESS table, as held by TCRdb, lists in-frame sequences with V and J called but not all clones. Of the missing ones, under half trace to an unresolved V gene in checked studies; the others have no known cause. The sample yields roughly 61,000 clones; about 92% were counted once. The biggest ten clones account for over 20% of the sample. CDR1 is given as MNHNY and CDR2 as SVGAGI, both from the germline V gene (reference sequence). The CDR3 starts with the cysteine, ends with the phenylalanine, and has 12 residues. The entry retains the CDR3 DNA only, 36 bases that are in frame from base 1. V loses 7 bases of germline sequence and J loses 5 bases, and the interval between the two ends is 9 bases.

The chain employs TRBV6-6 and TRBJ1-5, with the D gene not confidently named. The sequencing here drew on CD4+ or CD8+ T cells sorted from blood, taken in a trial of the OX40 agonist ivuxolimab. This receptor was obtained from an adult with an advanced solid tumor such as melanoma, head and neck, liver or kidney cancer. DNA sequence: TGTGCCAGCACCGACGGTGATCAGCCCCAGCATTTT. Its protein reads: CASTDGDQPQHF.